This TCR beta chain was documented in a study of cytomegalovirus exposure and HLA in healthy donors. Primers: 60 Vbeta forward and 13 Jbeta reverse. Libraries were prepared by immunoSEQ multiplex PCR; TCRdb keeps only in-frame clonotypes and omits some of them. Across some 150,000 clones, the top ten clones capture roughly 0.83% of the sample. The germline gives CDR1 ENHRY, CDR2 SYGVKD. This CDR3 has 14 amino acids. Trimming shortened V by 5 bases and J by 1 base, and 10 bases separated the two germline ends. The clonotype comes from a woman younger than 30 in good health and CMV-seropositive. V is TRBV10-3 and J is TRBJ2-3; D gene ambiguous. The sample consisted of PBMCs. Here the CDR3 reads CAISHQDRTDTQYF. The DNA of the CDR3 is TGTGCCATCAGTCATCAGGATCGCACAGATACGCAGTATTTT.